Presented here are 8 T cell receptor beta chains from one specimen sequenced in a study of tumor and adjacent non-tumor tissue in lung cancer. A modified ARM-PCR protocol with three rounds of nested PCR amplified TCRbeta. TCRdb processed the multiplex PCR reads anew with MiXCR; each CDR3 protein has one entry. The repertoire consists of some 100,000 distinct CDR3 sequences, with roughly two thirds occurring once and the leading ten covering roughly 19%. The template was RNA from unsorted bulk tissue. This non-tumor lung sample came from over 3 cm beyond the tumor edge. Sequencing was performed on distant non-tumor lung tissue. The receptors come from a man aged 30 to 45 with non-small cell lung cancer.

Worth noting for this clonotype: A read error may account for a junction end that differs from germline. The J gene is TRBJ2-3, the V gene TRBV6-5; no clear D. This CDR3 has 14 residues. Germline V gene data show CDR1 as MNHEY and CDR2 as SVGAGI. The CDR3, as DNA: TGTGCCAGCAGCCTAGTAAAGGGCACGGATACGCAGTATTTT. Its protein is CASSLVKGTDTQYF.

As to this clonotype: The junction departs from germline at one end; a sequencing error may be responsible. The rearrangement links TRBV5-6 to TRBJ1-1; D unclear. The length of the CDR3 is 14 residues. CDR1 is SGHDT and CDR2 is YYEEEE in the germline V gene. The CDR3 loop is CASSRRWANTESFF. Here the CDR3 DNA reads TGTGCCAGCAGCCGTCGGTGGGCGAACACTGAATCTTTCTTT.

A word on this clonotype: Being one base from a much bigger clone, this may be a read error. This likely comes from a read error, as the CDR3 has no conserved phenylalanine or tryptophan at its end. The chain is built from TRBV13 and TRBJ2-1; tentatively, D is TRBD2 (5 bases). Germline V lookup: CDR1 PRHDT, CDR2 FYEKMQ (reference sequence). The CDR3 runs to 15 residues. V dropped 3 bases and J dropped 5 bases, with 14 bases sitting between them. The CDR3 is CASSFAPRANNEQFL. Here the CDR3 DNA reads TGTGCCAGCAGCTTTGCCCCGCGGGCAAACAATGAGCAGTTCTTA.

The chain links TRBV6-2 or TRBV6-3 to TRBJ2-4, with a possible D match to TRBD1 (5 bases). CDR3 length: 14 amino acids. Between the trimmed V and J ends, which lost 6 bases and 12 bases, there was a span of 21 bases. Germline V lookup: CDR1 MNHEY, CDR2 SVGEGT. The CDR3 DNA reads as TGTGCCAGCAGGAAGGGCCTCCCCGCGGACACTCAGTACTTC. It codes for CASRKGLPADTQYF.

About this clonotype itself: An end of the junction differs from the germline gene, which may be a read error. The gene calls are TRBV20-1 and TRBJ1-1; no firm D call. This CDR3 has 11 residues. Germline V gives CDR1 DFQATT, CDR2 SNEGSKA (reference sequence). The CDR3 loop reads CSATSGPEAVF. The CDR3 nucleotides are TGCAGTGCTACTTCTGGACCTGAAGCTGTTTTT.

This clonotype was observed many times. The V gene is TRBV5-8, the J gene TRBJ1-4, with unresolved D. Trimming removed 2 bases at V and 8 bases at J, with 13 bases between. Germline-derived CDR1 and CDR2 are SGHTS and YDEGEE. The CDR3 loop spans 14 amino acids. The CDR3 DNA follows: TGTGCCAGCAGCTTAGGCAGGCAGAAGGAAAAACTGTTTTTT. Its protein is CASSLGRQKEKLFF.

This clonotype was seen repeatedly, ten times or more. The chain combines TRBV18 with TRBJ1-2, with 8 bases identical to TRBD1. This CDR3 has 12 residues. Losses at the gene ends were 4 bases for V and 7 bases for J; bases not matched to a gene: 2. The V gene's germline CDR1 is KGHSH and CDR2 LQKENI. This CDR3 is CASSLGQGGYTF. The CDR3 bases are TGTGCCAGCTCACTAGGACAGGGTGGCTACACCTTC. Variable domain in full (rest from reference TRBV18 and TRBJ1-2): NAGVMQNPRHLVRRRGQEARLRCSPMKGHSHVYWYRQLPEEGLKFMVYLQKENIIDESGMPKERFSAEFPKEGPSILRIQQVVRGDSAAYFCASSLGQGGYTFGSGTRLTVV.

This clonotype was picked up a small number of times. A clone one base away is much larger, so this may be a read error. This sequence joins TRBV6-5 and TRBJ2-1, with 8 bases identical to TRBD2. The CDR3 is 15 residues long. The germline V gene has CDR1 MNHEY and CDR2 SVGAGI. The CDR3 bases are TGTGCCAGCGGTTACTCGGGGGGGCAAGGCGATGAGCAGTTCTTC. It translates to CASGYSGGQGDEQFF.